What follows are 4 T cell receptor beta chains derived from one specimen sequenced in a study of blood T cells in healthy people across ages. A J-beta primer mix and a sample-barcoded 5' primer were used in a second PCR of roughly 6 to 11 cycles. Using its own MiXCR run on the 5' RACE reads, TCRdb lists one record per CDR3 protein. This table has 1.5 million or so distinct CDR3 sequences, about 43% appearing once. Specimen: blood. These receptors were obtained from a woman between 18 and 29 years old in good health.

The chain recombines TRBV2 with TRBJ1-5; D not resolved. This CDR3 is 13 amino acids long. V gave up 6 bases and J gave up 2 bases, with 8 bases separating them. Germline V gene lookup returns CDR1 SNHLY and CDR2 FYNNEI. The CDR3 nucleotides are TGTGCCAGCAGGGCTGATGGCAATCAGCCCCAGCATTTT. Amino acids: CASRADGNQPQHF.

The chain uses TRBV15 and TRBJ1-2, with TRBD1 matching 7 bases. Germline assignment: CDR1 LNHNV and CDR2 YYDKDF (reference sequence). Trimming cost V 0 bases and J 3 bases; bases outside gene matches: 7. The CDR3 consists of 16 residues. CDR3 residues: CATSRDLSGGDYGYTF. CDR3 nucleotide sequence: TGTGCCACCAGCAGAGATTTGTCAGGGGGTGACTATGGCTACACCTTC.

Turning to this clonotype: This clone may be a read error of a much larger clone one base away. This chain links TRBV7-9 with TRBJ2-5, with TRBD2 identical over 12 bases. V was pared by 2 bases and J by 11 bases, with 9 bases of the junction left unmatched. The V gene's germline CDR1 is SEHNR and CDR2 FQNEAQ (reference sequence). The CDR3 is 15 residues long. CDR3 protein: CASSLTELAGGEQYF. DNA of the CDR3: TGTGCCAGCAGCTTAACCGAACTAGCGGGAGGTGAGCAGTACTTC.

The V call is TRBV6-1, the J call TRBJ1-2; D ambiguous. Deletions cut 10 bases from V and 7 bases from J, with 7 bases between. The CDR3 loop spans 9 amino acids. CDR1 and CDR2 from the germline V gene are MNHNS and SASEGT. As DNA, the CDR3 is TGTGCCACTGTCGGTGGCTACACCTTC. The encoded protein is CATVGGYTF.